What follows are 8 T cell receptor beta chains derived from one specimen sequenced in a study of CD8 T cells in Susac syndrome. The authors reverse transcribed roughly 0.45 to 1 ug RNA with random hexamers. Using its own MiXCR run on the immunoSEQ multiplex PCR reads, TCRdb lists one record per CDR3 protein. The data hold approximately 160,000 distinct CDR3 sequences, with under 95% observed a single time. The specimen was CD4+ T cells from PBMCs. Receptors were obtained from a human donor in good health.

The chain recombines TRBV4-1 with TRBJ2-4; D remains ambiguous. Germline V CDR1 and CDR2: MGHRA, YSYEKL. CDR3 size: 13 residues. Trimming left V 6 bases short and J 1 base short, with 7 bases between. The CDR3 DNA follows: TGCGCCAGCAGGGAGTCGGCCAAAAACATTCAGTACTTC. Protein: CASRESAKNIQYF.

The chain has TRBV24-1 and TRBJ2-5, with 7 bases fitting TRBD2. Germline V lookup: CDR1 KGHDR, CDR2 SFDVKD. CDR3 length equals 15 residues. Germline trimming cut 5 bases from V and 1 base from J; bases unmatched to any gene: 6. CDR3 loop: CATSAASGPQETQYF. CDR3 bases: TGTGCCACCAGTGCGGCTAGCGGCCCCCAAGAGACCCAGTACTTC.

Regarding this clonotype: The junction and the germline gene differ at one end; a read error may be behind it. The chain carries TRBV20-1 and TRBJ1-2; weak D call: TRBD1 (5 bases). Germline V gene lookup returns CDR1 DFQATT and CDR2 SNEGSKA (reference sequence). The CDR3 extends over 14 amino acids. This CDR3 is CSANQGFPNYGYTF. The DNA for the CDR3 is TGCAGTGCTAATCAGGGTTTTCCTAATTATGGCTACACCTTC.

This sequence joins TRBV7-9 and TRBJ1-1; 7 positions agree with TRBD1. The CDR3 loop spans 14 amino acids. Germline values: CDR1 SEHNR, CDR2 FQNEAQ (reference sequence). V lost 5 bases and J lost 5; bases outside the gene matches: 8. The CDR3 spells CASSTRDSSTEAFF. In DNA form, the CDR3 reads TGTGCCAGCAGCACCCGGGACAGTAGTACTGAAGCTTTCTTT.

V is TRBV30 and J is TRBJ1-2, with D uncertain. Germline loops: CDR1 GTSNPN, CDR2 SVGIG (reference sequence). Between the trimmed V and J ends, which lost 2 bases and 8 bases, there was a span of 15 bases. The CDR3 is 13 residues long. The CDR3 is CAWSNRQLRGYTF. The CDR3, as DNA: TGTGCCTGGAGTAATCGGCAGCTGCGCGGCTACACCTTC.

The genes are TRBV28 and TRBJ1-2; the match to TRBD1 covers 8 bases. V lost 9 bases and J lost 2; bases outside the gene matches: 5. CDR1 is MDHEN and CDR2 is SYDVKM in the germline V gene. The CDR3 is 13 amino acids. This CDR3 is CASWTGRNYGYTF. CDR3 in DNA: TGTGCCAGTTGGACAGGGAGGAACTATGGCTACACCTTC.

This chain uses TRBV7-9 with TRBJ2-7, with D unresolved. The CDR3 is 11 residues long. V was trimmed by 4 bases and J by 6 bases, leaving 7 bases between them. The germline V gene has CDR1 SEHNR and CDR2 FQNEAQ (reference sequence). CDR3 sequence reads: CASSSSSEQYF. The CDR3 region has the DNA TGTGCCAGCAGCTCAAGTAGCGAGCAGTACTTC.

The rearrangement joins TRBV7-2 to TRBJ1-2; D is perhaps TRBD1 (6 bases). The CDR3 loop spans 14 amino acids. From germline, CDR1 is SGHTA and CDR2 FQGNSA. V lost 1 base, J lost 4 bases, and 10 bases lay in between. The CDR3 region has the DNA TGTGCCAGCAGCTTAGGACAGGAAGGCTATGGCTACACCTTC. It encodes CASSLGQEGYGYTF. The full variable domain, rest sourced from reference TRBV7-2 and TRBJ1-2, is GAGVSQSPSNKVTEKGKDVELRCDPISGHTALYWYRQSLGQGLEFLIYFQGNSAPDKSGLPSDRFSAERTGGSVSTLTIQRTQQEDSAVYLCASSLGQEGYGYTFGSGTRLTVV.